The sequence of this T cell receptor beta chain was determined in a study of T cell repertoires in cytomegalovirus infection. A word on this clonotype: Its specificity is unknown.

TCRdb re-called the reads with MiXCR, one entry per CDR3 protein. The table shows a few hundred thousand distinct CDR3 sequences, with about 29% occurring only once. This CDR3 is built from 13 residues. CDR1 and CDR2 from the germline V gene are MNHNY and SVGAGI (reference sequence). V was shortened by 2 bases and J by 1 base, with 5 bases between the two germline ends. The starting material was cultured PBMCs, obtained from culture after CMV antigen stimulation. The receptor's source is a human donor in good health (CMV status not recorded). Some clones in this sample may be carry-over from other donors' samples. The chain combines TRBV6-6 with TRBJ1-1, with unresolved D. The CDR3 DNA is TGTGCCAGCAGTTACAGGTGGAACACTGAAGCTTTCTTT. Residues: CASSYRWNTEAFF.